This T cell receptor beta chain was recovered during a study of cytomegalovirus exposure and HLA in healthy donors. The CDR3 is made up of 15 amino acids. Germline loops: CDR1 PRHDT, CDR2 FYEKMQ (reference sequence). V was pared by 2 bases and J by 4 bases, with 15 bases between. Healthy bone marrow donors made up the donors. When sampled, the donors appeared nominally healthy, though they likely had unrecorded immune exposures. This PCR relied on a set of 60 Vbeta primers and 13 Jbeta primers. Only in-frame clones appear in the TCRdb table, and some are missing; sequencing was by immunoSEQ multiplex PCR. The sample has about 130,000 clones, less than 90% seen once; the top ten hold about 20%.

The sequenced sample was PBMCs. The TCR comes from a man younger than 35 in good health and CMV-seropositive. The V and J genes are TRBV13 and TRBJ2-7; tentative D call: TRBD2 (5 bases). The CDR3 bases are TGTGCCAGCAGCTTAACGGGAATAGACCCATACGAGCAGTACTTC. It specifies CASSLTGIDPYEQYF. The entire variable domain, with the rest obtained from reference TRBV13 and TRBJ2-7, is as follows: AAGVIQSPRHLIKEKRETATLKCYPIPRHDTVYWYQQGPGQDPQFLISFYEKMQSDKGSIPDRFSAQQFSDYHSELNMSSLELGDSALYFCASSLTGIDPYEQYFGPGTRLTVT.